This T cell receptor beta chain is drawn from a study of vaccination and CD4 T cells after COVID-19. Study details: PCR on nasal swabs identified SARS-CoV-2 in convalescent patients, of whom nine were mild and one severe. The authors exposed cells to overlapping spike peptides derived from SARS-CoV-2, HCoV-NL63, HCoV-OC43 and HCoV-229E.

Notes on the study in general: Spike mono-reactivity was the property of 304 of 307 vaccine-specific clones in convalescent patients.

The assay that was used to sequence DNA from cultured CD4+ T cells was the Oncomine TCR Beta short-read assay. TCRdb re-derived calls from the PCR reads in MiXCR, one entry per CDR3 protein. This sample has over 20,000 distinct CDR3 sequences, with 45% to 60% found just once. The treatment here: roughly 10-day PBMC culture with coronavirus spike peptide pools or control peptides (ViraFEST assay). Peptide pools at around 9.6 ug/ml stimulated under 2.5 million PBMCs per well with about 9.4 IU/ml IL-2. This clonotype has more than one count but fewer than ten. Its antigen remains unknown. Germline-derived CDR1 and CDR2 are SGHVS and FQNEAQ. This CDR3 is built from 18 residues. Deletions cut 5 bases from V and 0 bases from J, with 20 bases between.

This receptor was taken from a human donor who had recovered from COVID-19. This chain links TRBV7-8 with TRBJ1-5, with unresolved D. Material for sequencing was CD4+ T cells from blood, cultured in vitro. The CDR3 loop is CASSPAPYDGVSNQPQHF. The CDR3 DNA is TGTGCCAGCAGCCCCGCTCCTTATGATGGGGTTAGCAATCAGCCCCAGCATTTT.